One sample yielded the 2 T cell receptor beta chains listed below, sequenced in a study of blood T cell repertoires in COVID-19 (dated by TCRdb to the early 2020s). Library prep was done by the immunoSEQ multiplex PCR assay. In its TCRdb copy, this immuneACCESS table keeps in-frame sequences only and misses some clones. Where compared with another copy, unresolved V genes explain less than half of these, and the others have no known cause. A total of approximately 150,000 clones appear in this sample, 81% of them only once. The ten largest clones take up roughly 8.2% of the sample. Sequenced input: peripheral blood. These receptors were taken from a human donor in a cohort sampled during active COVID-19.

This clone came up a few times. V usage is TRBV28 and J usage is TRBJ2-7; perhaps TRBD2 as D (6 bases). The germline V gene encodes CDR1 MDHEN and CDR2 SYDVKM. The CDR3 is 14 residues long. V gave up 6 bases and J gave up 5 bases, with 17 bases separating them. This CDR3 is CASSNPTSFDEQYF. The CDR3 DNA is TGTGCCAGCAGCAACCCGACTAGTTTCGACGAGCAGTACTTC.

V usage is TRBV28 and J usage is TRBJ1-5, with 8 bases matching TRBD1. Trimming at V came to 10 bases and at J to 6 bases, leaving 11 bases not matched to a gene. The CDR3 has 14 residues. Germline V lookup: CDR1 MDHEN, CDR2 SYDVKM. Here the CDR3 reads CATADRGGFQPQHF. The CDR3 bases are TGTGCCACCGCCGACAGGGGCGGATTTCAGCCCCAGCATTTT. The variable domain in full, with the rest retrieved from reference TRBV28 and TRBJ1-5, is DVKVTQSSRYLVKRTGEKVFLECVQDMDHENMFWYRQDPGLGLRLIYFSYDVKMKEKGDIPEGYSVSREKKERFSLILESASTNQTSMYLCATADRGGFQPQHFGDGTRLSIL.